The clone carrying this TCR beta chain occurred many times. The data were obtained in a study of T cells in Graves' hyperthyroidism and ophthalmopathy. The CDR3 consists of 17 residues. The V gene end was trimmed by 6 bases and the J gene end by 6 bases; junction bases not matched to a gene: 13. Germline V gene sequence: CDR1 SGHTA, CDR2 FQGNSA. Using RNA transcripts as the source, TCR beta CDR3 regions were amplified. A first-round RT-PCR of the TCR CDR3 used the HTBI primer set. TCRdb itself ran the multiplex PCR reads through MiXCR, one entry per CDR3 protein. The table records roughly 420,000 distinct CDR3 sequences, roughly 14% of them present only once. The study enrolled patients aged 18 to 65 with newly diagnosed hyperthyroidism of under 2 months' duration.

The specimen sequenced was blood. The chain recombines TRBV7-2 with TRBJ2-1, with 11 bases fitting TRBD2. This sequence originates from a woman between 18 and 30 years old with Graves' hyperthyroidism. CDR3 in DNA: TGTGCCAGCAGTTTTTCAAGGGCGACTAGCGGGATCAATGAGCAGTTCTTC. The encoded protein is CASSFSRATSGINEQFF.